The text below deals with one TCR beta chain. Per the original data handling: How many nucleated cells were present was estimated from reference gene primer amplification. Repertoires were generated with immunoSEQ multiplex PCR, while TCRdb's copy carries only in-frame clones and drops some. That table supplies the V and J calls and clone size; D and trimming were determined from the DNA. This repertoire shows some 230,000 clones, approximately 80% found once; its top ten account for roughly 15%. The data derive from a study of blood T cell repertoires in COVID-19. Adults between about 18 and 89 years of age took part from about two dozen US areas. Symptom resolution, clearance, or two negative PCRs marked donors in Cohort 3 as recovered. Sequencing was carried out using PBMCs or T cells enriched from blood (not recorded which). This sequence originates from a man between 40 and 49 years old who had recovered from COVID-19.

Here the CDR3 reads CASSAPQGVFTEAFF. The CDR3 DNA reads TGTGCCAGCAGTGCCCCACAGGGGGTTTTCACTGAAGCTTTCTTT. V is TRBV6-6 and J is TRBJ1-1, with TRBD1 matching over 8 bases. The CDR3 loop spans 15 amino acids. The V segment lost 5 bases and the J segment 4 bases; nucleotides outside the gene matches: 9. Per the germline V gene, CDR1 is MNHNY and CDR2 is SVGAGI (reference sequence).